This T cell receptor (beta chain) stems from a study of blood T cells in healthy people across ages. A second PCR, run for about 6 to 11 cycles, used a sample-barcoded 5' primer plus a J-beta primer mix. A tag from a template-switch adaptor with 12 random nucleotides marked each cDNA molecule. From the 5' RACE reads, TCRdb called clonotypes with MiXCR, one entry per CDR3 protein. The sample records hundreds of thousands of distinct CDR3 sequences, around 38% being singletons. Germline CDR1 is SGHTA and CDR2 is FQGNSA. This CDR3 contains 15 residues. The ends lost 1 base at V and 7 bases at J; junction bases unmatched: 8.

The receptor was isolated from a man of 80 years or more in good health. The chain joins TRBV7-2 to TRBJ1-2, with 8 bases matching TRBD1. Sequenced sample: blood. Written as DNA, the CDR3 is TGTGCCAGCAGCTTAGTCCGGGACAGGATAGGTGGCTACACCTTC. Its translation is CASSLVRDRIGGYTF.